What follows is one T cell receptor beta chain and its context. These data originate in a study of blood T cells in healthy people across ages. A sample-barcoded 5' primer and a J-beta primer mix were used in a second PCR of roughly 6 to 11 cycles. MiXCR, applied by TCRdb to the 5' RACE reads, yields one record per CDR3 protein. The sample has around 780,000 distinct CDR3 sequences; roughly 24% are singletons. The CDR3 has 14 amino acids. V was trimmed by 5 bases and J by 9 bases, leaving 17 bases between them. Looked up from germline, CDR1 is SGHTA and CDR2 is FQGTGA. These data are also associated with another study on T cells of mothers and their children.

The clonotype comes from a boy between 10 and 17 years old in good health. The sample was blood. The V gene is TRBV7-3, the J gene TRBJ2-1, with D tentatively TRBD2 (6 bases). CDR3 nucleotides: TGTGCCAGCAGCACCGGAGAGGGAGGCGCTGAGCAGTTCTTC. Its translation: CASSTGEGGAEQFF.